These 13 T cell receptor beta chains came from one sample sequenced in a study of ipilimumab plus nivolumab after autologous stem cell transplantation. The method was immunoSEQ multiplex PCR; TCRdb's version includes in-frame clones alone and lacks a portion of them. The sample holds 15,000 to 20,000 clones, about 65% seen once. Here the sequenced sample was PBMCs, taken in a trial of ipilimumab plus nivolumab as post-transplant consolidation. All receptors come from a male donor with diffuse large B-cell lymphoma.

The V gene is TRBV7-9, the J gene TRBJ2-3; D gene unclear. V was clipped by 5 bases and J by 2 bases, with 11 bases between them. Germline V CDR1 and CDR2: SEHNR, FQNEAQ (reference sequence). The CDR3 has 14 amino acids. The CDR3 coding sequence is TGTGCCAGCAGCCCCGAATTATACACAGATACGCAGTATTTT. Amino acids: CASSPELYTDTQYF.

This clone has only a few counts. J is TRBJ2-7 and V is TRBV27; 8 positions match TRBD2. The CDR3 is made up of 14 amino acids. Germline loops: CDR1 MNHEY, CDR2 SMNVEV (reference sequence). V gave up 3 bases and J gave up 3 bases; unmatched junction bases: 4. The CDR3 protein is CASSLGRGDYEQYF. CDR3 nucleotide sequence: TGTGCCAGCAGTTTGGGGCGGGGGGACTACGAGCAGTACTTC.

CDR3 coding DNA: TGTGCCAGCAGTCCAGCGGGAGTGTCAGCAGATACGCAGTATTTT. Its translation is CASSPAGVSADTQYF. The chain recombines TRBV27 with TRBJ2-3; 8 positions agree with TRBD2. V was pared by 5 bases and J by 4 bases, with 8 bases of the junction left unmatched. The CDR3 has 15 residues. CDR1 is MNHEY, CDR2 SMNVEV, per germline (reference sequence).

The chain couples TRBV5-1 to TRBJ2-3; 8 nucleotides agree with TRBD1. From germline, CDR1 is SGHRS and CDR2 YFSETQ. Losses at the gene ends were 4 bases for V and 4 bases for J; bases not matched to a gene: 5. This CDR3 is built from 14 residues. CDR3 region: CASSLGQGPDTQYF. In DNA form, the CDR3 reads TGCGCCAGCAGCCTAGGACAGGGACCAGATACGCAGTATTTT.

The chain recombines TRBV2 with TRBJ1-6; 8 bases match TRBD1. The CDR3 is 13 amino acids. Germline trimming cut 3 bases from V and 9 bases from J; bases unmatched to any gene: 1. Looked up from germline, CDR1 is SNHLY and CDR2 is FYNNEI. In DNA, the CDR3 is TGTGCCAGCAGTGATACAGGGGGTTCACCCCTCCACTTT. This translates into CASSDTGGSPLHF.

This chain joins TRBV6-1 and TRBJ1-2; D not resolved. V lost 4 bases and J lost 4, with 10 bases in between. The germline V gene encodes CDR1 MNHNS and CDR2 SASEGT. CDR3 size: 13 residues. This CDR3 reads CASSAGLIYGYTF. The CDR3 DNA follows: TGTGCCAGCAGTGCAGGACTCATCTATGGCTACACCTTC.

The chain carries TRBV11-2 and TRBJ2-7; TRBD2 matches at 8 bases. Germline V CDR1 and CDR2: SGHAT, FQNNGV. V lost 4 bases and J lost 0; bases outside the gene matches: 8. The CDR3 covers 16 residues. The CDR3 DNA is TGTGCCAGCAGCTCTAGTGTTCTAGCGGGCTCCTACGAGCAGTACTTC. Amino acids: CASSSSVLAGSYEQYF.

This clone was observed once. This chain uses TRBV5-1 with TRBJ2-1, with unresolved D. Germline CDR1 SGHRS, CDR2 YFSETQ. This CDR3 is 16 amino acids long. V was clipped by 0 bases and J by 4 bases, with 14 bases between them. CDR3 protein: CASSLAGGGGYNEQFF. The CDR3 DNA is TGCGCCAGCAGCTTGGCAGGCGGCGGTGGGTACAATGAGCAGTTCTTC.

V and J are TRBV28 and TRBJ1-2; 8 nucleotides line up with TRBD1. Germline CDR1 is MDHEN and CDR2 is SYDVKM. J gave up 7 bases and V 7 bases, and 5 bases lay outside the gene matches. The length of the CDR3 is 12 residues. The CDR3 is CASTMTGAGYTF. The CDR3 coding sequence is TGTGCCAGCACCATGACAGGGGCTGGCTACACCTTC.

This clone was seen a handful of times. The gene calls are TRBV6-4 and TRBJ2-1; 12 positions match TRBD2. This CDR3 comprises 15 residues. The trim removed 4 bases at V and 8 bases at J, leaving 6 bases unmatched. Per germline, CDR1 MRHNA and CDR2 SNTAGT. For the CDR3, the DNA is TGTGCCAGCAGTGCGACTAGCGGGAGTAGTGATGAGCAGTTCTTC. Translated, it gives CASSATSGSSDEQFF.

Points on this clone: Different DNA sequences within this sample yield the same CDR3. This chain connects TRBV2 to TRBJ2-3, with a possible D match to TRBD2 (6 bases). CDR3 length: 12 amino acids. Between the trimmed V and J ends, which lost 1 base and 11 bases, there was a span of 10 bases. Germline values: CDR1 SNHLY, CDR2 FYNNEI. Here the CDR3 DNA reads TGTGCCAGCAGTGAAGTGGCGGGGAGGCAGTATTTT. Translation: CASSEVAGRQYF. Together with reference TRBV2 and TRBJ2-3, the CDR3 gives the full variable domain: EPEVTQTPSHQVTQMGQEVILRCVPISNHLYFYWYRQILGQKVEFLVSFYNNEISEKSEIFDDQFSVERPDGSNFTLKIRSTKLEDSAMYFCASSEVAGRQYFGPGTRLTVL.

This clone was observed a few times. The chain joins TRBV27 to TRBJ2-7; no definite D call. The germline gives CDR1 MNHEY, CDR2 SMNVEV (reference sequence). The CDR3 totals 15 residues. V dropped 2 bases and J dropped 2 bases, with 13 bases sitting between them. The CDR3 bases are TGTGCCAGCAGTTTAAGGTGGGAATGGCCCTACGAGCAGTACTTC. Protein sequence: CASSLRWEWPYEQYF.

V and J are TRBV7-6 and TRBJ2-2, with D possibly matching TRBD2 (6 bases). There are 18 residues in the CDR3. The V gene lost 2 bases and the J gene lost 4 bases, with 20 bases spanning the gap. Germline CDR1 and CDR2: SGHVS and FNYEAQ. Here the CDR3 reads CASSLSLGGTSITGELFF. The CDR3 nucleotides are TGTGCCAGCAGCTTAAGCCTTGGGGGTACTAGCATCACCGGGGAGCTGTTTTTT.